One and the same sample provided the 13 T cell receptor beta chains below, sequenced in a study of blood T cell repertoires in COVID-19. Data came from immunoSEQ multiplex PCR; TCRdb stores just in-frame clones and leaves some out. The sample lists around 100,000 clones, roughly 89% occurring once. The sequenced sample consisted of peripheral blood. Receptor source: a human donor in a cohort sampled during active COVID-19.

The rearrangement joins TRBV4-1 to TRBJ2-1; 10 bases map to TRBD2. Losses at the gene ends were 0 bases for V and 8 bases for J; bases not matched to a gene: 7. CDR1 and CDR2 (germline): MGHRA, YSYEKL. The CDR3 has 16 residues. In nucleotides, the CDR3 is TGCGCCAGCAGCCAAGAGGGGAGCGGGAGGGGTCATGAGCAGTTCTTC. It specifies CASSQEGSGRGHEQFF.

This chain joins TRBV19 and TRBJ2-7; 10 bases align to TRBD1. The CDR3 spans 18 residues. Unmatched junction bases numbered 17, after V lost 3 bases and J lost 6 bases. Germline V gene data show CDR1 as LNHDA and CDR2 as SQIVND (reference sequence). CDR3 residues: CASSIYGQGERASSEQYF. The CDR3 DNA follows: TGTGCCAGTAGTATCTACGGACAGGGGGAAAGGGCATCTTCCGAGCAGTACTTC.

This chain joins TRBV18 and TRBJ1-2; no definite D call. V lost 0 bases to trimming and J lost 4 bases, with 9 bases between them. Germline CDR1 and CDR2: KGHSH and LQKENI. CDR3 length equals 14 residues. CDR3: CASSPPQRIYGYTF. The CDR3 nucleotides are TGTGCCAGCTCACCACCACAGAGAATCTATGGCTACACCTTC.

The chain links TRBV5-1 to TRBJ2-1; 7 bases are shared with TRBD1. CDR1 is SGHRS and CDR2 is YFSETQ in the germline V gene. The length of the CDR3 is 12 residues. With 3 bases clipped from V and 9 bases from J, the junction kept 3 bases outside the gene matches. For the CDR3, the DNA is TGCGCCAGCAGCTCAACAGGGGCTGAGCAGTTCTTC. It translates to CASSSTGAEQFF.

V gene TRBV28 combines with J gene TRBJ1-1, with 10 bases matching TRBD1. After removal of 5 bases from V and 1 base from J, the junction contained 7 bases not matched to a gene. The CDR3 is made up of 16 amino acids. CDR1 is MDHEN, CDR2 SYDVKM, per germline. The CDR3 DNA sequence: TGTGCCAGCAGTACGACAGGGGGCGGGACGAACACTGAAGCTTTCTTT. Its protein is CASSTTGGGTNTEAFF.

This chain uses TRBV18 with TRBJ1-1; 9 bases align to TRBD1. This CDR3 spans 14 amino acids. The junction had 1 base not matched to a gene; V was cut back by 4 bases and J by 1 base. CDR1 is KGHSH, CDR2 LQKENI, per germline. CDR3 sequence reads: CASSRDRANTEAFF. The CDR3 bases are TGTGCCAGCTCACGGGACAGGGCGAACACTGAAGCTTTCTTT.

J is TRBJ1-1 and V is TRBV7-2; no firm D call. V lost 4 bases and J lost 1, with 7 bases in between. Germline V gene lookup returns CDR1 SGHTA and CDR2 FQGNSA. This CDR3 is 13 amino acids long. The CDR3 DNA is TGTGCCAGCAGCTCGAGTCGGAACACTGAAGCTTTCTTT. As protein: CASSSSRNTEAFF.

CDR3 residues: CASRSGTGFGELFF. The CDR3 DNA is TGTGCCAGCAGATCCGGGACAGGGTTCGGGGAGCTGTTTTTT. This chain joins TRBV27 and TRBJ2-2; 9 nucleotides agree with TRBD1. The junction had 6 bases not matched to a gene; V was cut back by 6 bases and J by 7 bases. This CDR3 is 14 amino acids long. Per the germline V gene, CDR1 is MNHEY and CDR2 is SMNVEV (reference sequence).

The chain recombines TRBV15 with TRBJ1-3, with D perhaps TRBD1 (5 bases). The V end lost 0 bases, the J end lost 0 bases, and 6 bases lay between the germline ends. The V gene's germline CDR1 is LNHNV and CDR2 YYDKDF (reference sequence). The CDR3 is made up of 15 amino acids. CDR3 sequence reads: CATSRDRASGNTIYF. For the CDR3, the DNA is TGTGCCACCAGCAGAGACAGGGCCTCTGGAAACACCATATATTTT.

V usage is TRBV2 and J usage is TRBJ1-5, with 10 nucleotides matching TRBD1. The V gene end was trimmed by 4 bases and the J gene end by 6 bases; junction bases not matched to a gene: 12. CDR1 is SNHLY and CDR2 is FYNNEI in the germline V gene. This CDR3 comprises 17 residues. The CDR3 spells CASSGTDRGRGSQPQHF. CDR3 DNA: TGTGCCAGCAGTGGAACCGACAGGGGGCGCGGGAGTCAGCCCCAGCATTTT.

This clone was seen ten or more times. This sequence joins TRBV19 and TRBJ2-1; D is uncertain. This CDR3 has 15 residues. Germline CDR1 is LNHDA and CDR2 is SQIVND (reference sequence). Trimming cost V 4 bases and J 3 bases, with 13 bases left between them. The CDR3 is CASSNAPGGYNEQFF. The CDR3 DNA reads TGTGCCAGTAGTAACGCCCCCGGCGGCTACAATGAGCAGTTCTTC.

V is TRBV29-1 and J is TRBJ1-4; 7 nucleotides match TRBD1. The V segment lost 7 bases and the J segment 7 bases; nucleotides outside the gene matches: 9. The length of the CDR3 is 13 residues. The germline gives CDR1 SQVTM, CDR2 ANQGSEA. The CDR3 sequence: CSGQGSIGEKLFF. Written as DNA, the CDR3 is TGCAGCGGACAGGGTTCAATAGGTGAAAAACTGTTTTTT.

This chain uses TRBV28 with TRBJ2-5; perhaps TRBD1 as D (6 bases). This CDR3 spans 16 amino acids. Germline lookup yields CDR1 MDHEN and CDR2 SYDVKM. V lost 0 bases to trimming and J lost 5 bases, with 16 bases between them. CDR3 in amino acids: CASSLWGHPTRETQYF. CDR3 nucleotides: TGTGCCAGCAGTTTATGGGGACACCCCACTAGGGAGACCCAGTACTTC. Combining the CDR3 with reference TRBV28 and TRBJ2-5 gives the whole variable domain DVKVTQSSRYLVKRTGEKVFLECVQDMDHENMFWYRQDPGLGLRLIYFSYDVKMKEKGDIPEGYSVSREKKERFSLILESASTNQTSMYLCASSLWGHPTRETQYFGPGTRLLVL.